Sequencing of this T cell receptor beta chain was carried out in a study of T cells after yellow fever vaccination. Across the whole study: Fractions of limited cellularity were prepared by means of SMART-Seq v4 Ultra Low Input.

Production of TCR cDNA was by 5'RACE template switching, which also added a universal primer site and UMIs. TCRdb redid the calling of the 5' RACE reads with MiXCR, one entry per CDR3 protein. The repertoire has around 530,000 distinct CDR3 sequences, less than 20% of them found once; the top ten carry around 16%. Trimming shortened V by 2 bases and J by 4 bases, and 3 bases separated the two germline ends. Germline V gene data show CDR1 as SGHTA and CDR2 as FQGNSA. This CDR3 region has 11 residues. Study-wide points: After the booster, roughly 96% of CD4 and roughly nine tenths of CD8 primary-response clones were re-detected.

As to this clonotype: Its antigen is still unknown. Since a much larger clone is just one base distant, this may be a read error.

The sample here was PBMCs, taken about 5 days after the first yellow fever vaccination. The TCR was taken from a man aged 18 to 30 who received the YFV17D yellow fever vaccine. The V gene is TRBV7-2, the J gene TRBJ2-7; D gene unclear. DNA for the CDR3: TGTGCCAGCAGCTTACAGTACGAGCAGTACTTC. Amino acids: CASSLQYEQYF.